This TCR beta chain emerged from a study of graft-versus-host responses after intestinal transplantation. Background on the study: Each transplant was multivisceral, liver-intestinal, or isolated intestinal.

Using immunoSEQ multiplex PCR, the repertoire was profiled, and TCRdb retains in-frame clones only, with some absent. The table records roughly 89,000 clones, roughly nine tenths of them present only once. About this clone itself: As yet, its antigen is unknown.

There are 15 residues in the CDR3. The germline CDR1 and CDR2 sequences are GTSNPN and SVGIG (reference sequence). The ends were cut back, 0 bases at V and 2 bases at J, with 14 bases in the middle. General study points: Patients who carried graft-donor T cell macrochimerism also had high graft-versus-host to host-versus-graft clonal ratios in their allografts. Early after transplant, HvG clones declined as circulating GvH clones peaked.

This specimen consisted of unstimulated CD4+ T cells sorted from spleen or lymph node cells, obtained before intestinal transplant. The sequence came from a human donor who received an intestinal transplant. The chain links TRBV30 to TRBJ2-7; TRBD2 might be the D (5 bases). The CDR3 region has the DNA TGTGCCTGGAGTGTACGGGGTTTGTATACCTACGAGCAGTACTTC. Its protein product is CAWSVRGLYTYEQYF.